The source of this TCR beta chain is a study of T cell responses to AZD1222 COVID-19 vaccine. Study-level background: Pooled samples include second doses given at about 4 or 12 weeks.

As regards this clone: Its matching antigen is unknown.

Study results and limitations: The sample set comprised mostly white British donors with more females, and clonal diversity was possibly underestimated.

V lost 4 bases and J 0 bases, leaving 12 bases between the germline ends. Germline lookup yields CDR1 LGHDT and CDR2 YNNKEL (reference sequence). This CDR3 has 15 amino acids. Repertoires were generated with immunoSEQ multiplex PCR, while TCRdb's copy carries only in-frame clones and drops some. The sample yields tens of thousands of clones, about 92% seen once. The material sequenced was peripheral blood, taken on day 0 of AZD1222 vaccination. The clonotype comes from an adult in good health. The rearrangement links TRBV3-1 (or the pseudogene TRBV3-2) to TRBJ1-1; unclear D gene. The CDR3 bases are TGTGCCAGCAGCCCCGACATAGAAGTGAACACTGAAGCTTTCTTT. This encodes CASSPDIEVNTEAFF.